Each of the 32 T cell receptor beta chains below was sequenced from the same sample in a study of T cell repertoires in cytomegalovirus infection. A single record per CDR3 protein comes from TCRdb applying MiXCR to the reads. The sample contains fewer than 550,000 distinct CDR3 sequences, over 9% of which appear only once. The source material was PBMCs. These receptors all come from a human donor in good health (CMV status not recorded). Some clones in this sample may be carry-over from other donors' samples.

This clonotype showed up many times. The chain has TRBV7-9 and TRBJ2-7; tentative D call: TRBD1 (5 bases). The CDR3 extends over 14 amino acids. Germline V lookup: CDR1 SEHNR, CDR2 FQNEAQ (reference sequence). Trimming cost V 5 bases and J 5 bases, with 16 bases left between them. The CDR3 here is CASSHLPGLDEQYF. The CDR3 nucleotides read TGTGCCAGCAGCCATCTTCCAGGGTTAGACGAGCAGTACTTC.

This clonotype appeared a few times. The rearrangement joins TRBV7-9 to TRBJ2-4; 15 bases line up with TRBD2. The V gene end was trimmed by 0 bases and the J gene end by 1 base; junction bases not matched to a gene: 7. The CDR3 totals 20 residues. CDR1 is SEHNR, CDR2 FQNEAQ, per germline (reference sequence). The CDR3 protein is CASSLAGTSGGPGAKNIQYF. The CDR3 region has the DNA TGTGCCAGCAGCTTAGCGGGGACTAGCGGGGGGCCGGGGGCCAAAAACATTCAGTACTTC.

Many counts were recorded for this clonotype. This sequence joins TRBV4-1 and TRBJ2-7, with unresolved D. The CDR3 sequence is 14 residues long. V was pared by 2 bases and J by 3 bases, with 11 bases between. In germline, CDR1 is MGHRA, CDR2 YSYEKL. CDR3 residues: CASSQPLENYEQYF. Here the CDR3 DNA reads TGCGCCAGCAGCCAACCCTTGGAGAACTACGAGCAGTACTTC.

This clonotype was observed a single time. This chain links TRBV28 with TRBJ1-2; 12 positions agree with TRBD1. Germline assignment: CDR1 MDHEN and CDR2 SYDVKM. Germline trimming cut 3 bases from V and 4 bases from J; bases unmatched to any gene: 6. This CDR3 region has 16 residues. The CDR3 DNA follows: TGTGCCAGCAGTTTCCCAGGGGGACAGGGGGCCTATGGCTACACCTTC. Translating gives CASSFPGGQGAYGYTF.

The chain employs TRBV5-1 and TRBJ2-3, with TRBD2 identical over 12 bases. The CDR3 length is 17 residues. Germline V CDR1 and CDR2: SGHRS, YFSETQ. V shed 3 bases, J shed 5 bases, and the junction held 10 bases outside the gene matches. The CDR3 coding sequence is TGCGCCAGCAGCTACTTCCCTAGCGGGGGGGCAGGAGATACGCAGTATTTT. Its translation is CASSYFPSGGAGDTQYF.

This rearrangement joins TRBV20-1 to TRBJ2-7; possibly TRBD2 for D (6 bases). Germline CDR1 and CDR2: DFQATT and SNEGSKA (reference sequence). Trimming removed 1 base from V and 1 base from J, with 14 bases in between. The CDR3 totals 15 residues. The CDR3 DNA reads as TGCAGTGCTAGAGGCCCTGGGAGCGGGTCCTACGAGCAGTACTTC. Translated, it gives CSARGPGSGSYEQYF.

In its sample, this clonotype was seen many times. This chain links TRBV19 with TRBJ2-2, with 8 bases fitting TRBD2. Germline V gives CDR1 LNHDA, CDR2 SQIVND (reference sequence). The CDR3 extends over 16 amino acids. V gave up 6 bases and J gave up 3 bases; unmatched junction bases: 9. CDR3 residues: CASRRAGLADTGELFF. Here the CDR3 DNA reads TGTGCCAGTAGAAGGGCTGGACTAGCAGACACCGGGGAGCTGTTTTTT.

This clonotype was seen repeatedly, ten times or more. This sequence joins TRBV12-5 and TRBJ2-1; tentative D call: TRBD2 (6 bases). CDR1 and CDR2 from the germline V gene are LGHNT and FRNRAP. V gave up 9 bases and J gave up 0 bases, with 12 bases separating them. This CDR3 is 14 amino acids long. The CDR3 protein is CASLGRTSYNEQFF. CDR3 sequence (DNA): TGTGCTAGCCTGGGGAGGACCTCCTACAATGAGCAGTTCTTC.

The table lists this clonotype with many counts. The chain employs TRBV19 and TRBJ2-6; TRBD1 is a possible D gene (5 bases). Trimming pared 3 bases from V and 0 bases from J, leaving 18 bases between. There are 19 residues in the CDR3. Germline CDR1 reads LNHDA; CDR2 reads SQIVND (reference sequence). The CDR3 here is CASSISAQGPYSGANVLTF. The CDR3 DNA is TGTGCCAGTAGTATTTCAGCTCAGGGCCCCTACTCTGGGGCCAACGTCCTGACTTTC.

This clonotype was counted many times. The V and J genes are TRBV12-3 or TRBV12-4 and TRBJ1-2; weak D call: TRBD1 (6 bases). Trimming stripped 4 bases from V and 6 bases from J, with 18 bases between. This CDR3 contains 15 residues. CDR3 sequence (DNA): TGTGCCAGCAGTTCCCACAGGGTTCTCGTGGATGGCTACACCTTC. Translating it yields CASSSHRVLVDGYTF.

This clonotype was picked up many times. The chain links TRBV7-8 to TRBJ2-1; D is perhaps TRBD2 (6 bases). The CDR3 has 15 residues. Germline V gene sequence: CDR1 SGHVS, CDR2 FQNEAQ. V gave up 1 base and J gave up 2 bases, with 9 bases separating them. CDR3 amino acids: CASSLGGLTYNEQFF. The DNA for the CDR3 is TGTGCCAGCAGCTTAGGGGGACTTACCTACAATGAGCAGTTCTTC.

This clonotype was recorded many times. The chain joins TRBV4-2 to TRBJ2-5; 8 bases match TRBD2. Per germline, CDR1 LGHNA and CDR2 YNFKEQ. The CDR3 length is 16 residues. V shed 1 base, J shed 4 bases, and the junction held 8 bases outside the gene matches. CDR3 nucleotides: TGTGCCAGCAGCCAAGGAGGATCGGCGGGGGGAGAGACCCAGTACTTC. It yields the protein CASSQGGSAGGETQYF.

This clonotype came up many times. CDR3 protein: CAIRGTGGDRTEAFF. DNA for the CDR3: TGTGCCATCAGAGGGACAGGGGGCGATCGCACTGAAGCTTTCTTT. The rearrangement joins TRBV10-3 to TRBJ1-1; 12 nucleotides match TRBD1. This CDR3 region has 15 residues. In germline, CDR1 is ENHRY, CDR2 SYGVKD. V trimming: 6 bases; J trimming: 4 bases; junction bases outside the gene matches: 6.

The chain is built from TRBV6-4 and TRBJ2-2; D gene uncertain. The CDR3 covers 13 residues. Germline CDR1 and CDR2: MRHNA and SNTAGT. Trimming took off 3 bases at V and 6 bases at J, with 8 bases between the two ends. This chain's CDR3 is CASSDEFPGELFF. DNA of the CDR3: TGTGCCAGCAGTGATGAGTTCCCCGGGGAGCTGTTTTTT.

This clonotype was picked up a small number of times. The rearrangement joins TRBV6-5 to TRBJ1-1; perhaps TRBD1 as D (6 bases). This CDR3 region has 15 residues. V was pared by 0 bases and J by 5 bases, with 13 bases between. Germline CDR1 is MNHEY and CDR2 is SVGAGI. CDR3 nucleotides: TGTGCCAGCAGTTACTCCCGCAGGGGTTGGACTGAAGCTTTCTTT. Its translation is CASSYSRRGWTEAFF.

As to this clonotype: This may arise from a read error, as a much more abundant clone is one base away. The CDR3 loop reads CASSFGLELAFF. The CDR3 region has the DNA TGTGCCAGCAGCTTTGGGTTGGAACTCGCTTTCTTT. This rearrangement joins TRBV7-9 to TRBJ1-1; D not certain. The CDR3 has 12 amino acids. Per germline, CDR1 SEHNR and CDR2 FQNEAQ (reference sequence). V was cut by 3 bases and J by 11 bases, with 13 bases left in between. The full variable domain, its missing parts supplied by reference TRBV7-9 and TRBJ1-1, is DTGVSQNPRHKITKRGQNVTFRCDPISEHNRLYWYRQTLGQGPEFLTYFQNEAQLEKSRLLSDRFSAERPKGSFSTLEIQRTEQGDSAMYLCASSFGLELAFFGQGTRLTVV.

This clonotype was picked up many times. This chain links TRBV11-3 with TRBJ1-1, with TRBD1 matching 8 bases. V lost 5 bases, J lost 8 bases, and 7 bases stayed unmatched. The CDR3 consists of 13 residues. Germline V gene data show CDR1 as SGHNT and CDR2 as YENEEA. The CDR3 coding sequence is TGTGCCAGCAGCCCTAGACAGGGGATAGAAGCTTTCTTT. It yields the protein CASSPRQGIEAFF.

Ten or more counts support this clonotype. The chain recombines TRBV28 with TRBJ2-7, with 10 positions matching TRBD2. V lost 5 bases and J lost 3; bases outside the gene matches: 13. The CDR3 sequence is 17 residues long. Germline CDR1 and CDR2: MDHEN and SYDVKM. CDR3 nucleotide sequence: TGTGCCAGCAGTAAATCTCTAGCGGGAGTGAATCTCTACGAGCAGTACTTC. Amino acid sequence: CASSKSLAGVNLYEQYF. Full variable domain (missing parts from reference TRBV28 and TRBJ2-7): DVKVTQSSRYLVKRTGEKVFLECVQDMDHENMFWYRQDPGLGLRLIYFSYDVKMKEKGDIPEGYSVSREKKERFSLILESASTNQTSMYLCASSKSLAGVNLYEQYFGPGTRLTVT.

The CDR3 here is CSARGQQSNQPQHF. CDR3 coding DNA: TGCAGTGCTAGAGGTCAACAGAGCAATCAGCCCCAGCATTTT. The chain joins TRBV20-1 to TRBJ1-5, with unresolved D. The CDR3 is 14 residues long. V lost 1 base and J 1 base, leaving 8 bases between the germline ends. The germline CDR1 and CDR2 sequences are DFQATT and SNEGSKA (reference sequence).

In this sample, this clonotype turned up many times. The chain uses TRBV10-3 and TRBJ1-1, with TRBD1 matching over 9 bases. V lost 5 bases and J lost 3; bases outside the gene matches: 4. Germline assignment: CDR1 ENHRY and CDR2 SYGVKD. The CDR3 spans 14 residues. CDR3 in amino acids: CAISIQGADTEAFF. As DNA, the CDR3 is TGTGCCATCAGTATACAGGGGGCGGACACTGAAGCTTTCTTT.

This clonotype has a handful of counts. The CDR3 DNA reads TGCAGCCTTTGGACAGGGGGCGGTTGGAATGAGCAGTTCTTC. Translated, it gives CSLWTGGGWNEQFF. This chain uses TRBV29-1 with TRBJ2-1, with 11 bases identical to TRBD1. V shed 8 bases, J shed 7 bases, and the junction held 10 bases outside the gene matches. CDR1 and CDR2 from the germline V gene are SQVTM and ANQGSEA. This CDR3 region has 14 residues.

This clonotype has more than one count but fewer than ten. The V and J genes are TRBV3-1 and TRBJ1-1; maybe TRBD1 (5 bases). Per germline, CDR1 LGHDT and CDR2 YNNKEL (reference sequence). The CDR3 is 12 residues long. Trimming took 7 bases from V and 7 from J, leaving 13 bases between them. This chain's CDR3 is CASITPRGEAFF. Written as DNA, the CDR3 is TGTGCCAGCATCACACCTAGGGGTGAAGCTTTCTTT. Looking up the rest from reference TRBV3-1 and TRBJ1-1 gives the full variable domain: DTAVSQTPKYLVTQMGNDKSIKCEQNLGHDTMYWYKQDSKKFLKIMFSYNNKELIINETVPNRFSPKSPDKAHLNLHINSLELGDSAVYFCASITPRGEAFFGQGTRLTVV.

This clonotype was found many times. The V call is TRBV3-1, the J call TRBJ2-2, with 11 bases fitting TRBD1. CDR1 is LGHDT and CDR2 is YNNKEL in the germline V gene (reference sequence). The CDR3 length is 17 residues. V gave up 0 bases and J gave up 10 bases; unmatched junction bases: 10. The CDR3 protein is CASSQDLGDRGIEELFF. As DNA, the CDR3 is TGTGCCAGCAGCCAAGATTTGGGGGACAGGGGGATCGAGGAGCTGTTTTTT.

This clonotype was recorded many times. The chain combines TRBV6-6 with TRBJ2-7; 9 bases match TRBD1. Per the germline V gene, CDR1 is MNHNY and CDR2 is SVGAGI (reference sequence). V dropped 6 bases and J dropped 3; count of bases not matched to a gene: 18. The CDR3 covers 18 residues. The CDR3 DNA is TGTGCCAGCAGATTACCTTTCCCGGGACGACAGGGGGACTACGAGCAGTACTTC. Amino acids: CASRLPFPGRQGDYEQYF.

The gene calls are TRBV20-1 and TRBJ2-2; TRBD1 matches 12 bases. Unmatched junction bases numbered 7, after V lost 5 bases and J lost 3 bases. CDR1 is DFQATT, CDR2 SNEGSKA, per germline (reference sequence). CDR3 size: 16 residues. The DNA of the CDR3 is TGCAGTGCTCGGGGGGGGACAGGGGGCTACACCGGGGAGCTGTTTTTT. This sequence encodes CSARGGTGGYTGELFF.

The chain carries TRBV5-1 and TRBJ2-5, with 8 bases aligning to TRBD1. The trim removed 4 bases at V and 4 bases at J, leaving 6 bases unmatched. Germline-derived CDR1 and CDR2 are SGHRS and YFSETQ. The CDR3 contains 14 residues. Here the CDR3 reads CASSGQGMSETQYF. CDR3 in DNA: TGCGCCAGCAGCGGACAGGGCATGTCAGAGACCCAGTACTTC.

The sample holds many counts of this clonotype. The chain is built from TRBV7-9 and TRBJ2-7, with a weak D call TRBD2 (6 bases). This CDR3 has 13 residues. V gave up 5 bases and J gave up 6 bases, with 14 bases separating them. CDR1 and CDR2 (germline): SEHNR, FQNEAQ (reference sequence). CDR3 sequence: CASSPSHGGEQYF. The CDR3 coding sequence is TGTGCCAGCAGCCCCTCCCACGGGGGCGAGCAGTACTTC.

The CDR3 sequence: CASSQLDEANEKLFF. In DNA form, the CDR3 reads TGTGCCAGCAGCCAACTGGACGAGGCTAATGAAAAACTGTTTTTT. This chain uses TRBV3-1 with TRBJ1-4; no definite D call. The CDR3 is made up of 15 amino acids. Looked up from germline, CDR1 is LGHDT and CDR2 is YNNKEL (reference sequence). The V end lost 2 bases, the J end lost 3 bases, and 10 bases lay between the germline ends. Variable domain in full (rest from reference TRBV3-1 and TRBJ1-4): DTAVSQTPKYLVTQMGNDKSIKCEQNLGHDTMYWYKQDSKKFLKIMFSYNNKELIINETVPNRFSPKSPDKAHLNLHINSLELGDSAVYFCASSQLDEANEKLFFGSGTQLSVL.

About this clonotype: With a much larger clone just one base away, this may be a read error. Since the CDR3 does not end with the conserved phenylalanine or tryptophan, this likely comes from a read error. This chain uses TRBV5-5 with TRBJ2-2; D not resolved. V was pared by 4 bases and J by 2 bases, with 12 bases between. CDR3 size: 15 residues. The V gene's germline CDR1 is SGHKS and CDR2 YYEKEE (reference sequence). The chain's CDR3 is CASSPTQINTGELFL. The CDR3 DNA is TGTGCCAGCAGCCCCACGCAAATAAACACCGGGGAGCTGTTTTTG.

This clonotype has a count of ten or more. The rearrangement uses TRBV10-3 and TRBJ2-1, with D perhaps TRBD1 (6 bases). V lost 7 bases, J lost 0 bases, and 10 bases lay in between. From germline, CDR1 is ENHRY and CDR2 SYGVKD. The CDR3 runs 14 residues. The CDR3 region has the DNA TGTGCCATCACCGGGGACATCTCCTACAATGAGCAGTTCTTC. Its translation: CAITGDISYNEQFF.

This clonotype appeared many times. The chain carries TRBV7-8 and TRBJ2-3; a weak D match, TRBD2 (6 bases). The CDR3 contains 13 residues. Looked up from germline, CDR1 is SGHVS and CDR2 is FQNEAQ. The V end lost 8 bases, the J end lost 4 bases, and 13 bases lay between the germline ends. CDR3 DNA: TGTGCCAGCGGGGGAGGCAACGCAGATACGCAGTATTTT. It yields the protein CASGGGNADTQYF.

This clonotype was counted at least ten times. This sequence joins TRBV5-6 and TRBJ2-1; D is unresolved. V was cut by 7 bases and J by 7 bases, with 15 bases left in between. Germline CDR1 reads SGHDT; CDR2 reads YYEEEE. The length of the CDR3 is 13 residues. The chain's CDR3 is CASEFLFENEQFF. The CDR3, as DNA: TGTGCCAGCGAGTTCCTGTTCGAGAATGAGCAGTTCTTC.